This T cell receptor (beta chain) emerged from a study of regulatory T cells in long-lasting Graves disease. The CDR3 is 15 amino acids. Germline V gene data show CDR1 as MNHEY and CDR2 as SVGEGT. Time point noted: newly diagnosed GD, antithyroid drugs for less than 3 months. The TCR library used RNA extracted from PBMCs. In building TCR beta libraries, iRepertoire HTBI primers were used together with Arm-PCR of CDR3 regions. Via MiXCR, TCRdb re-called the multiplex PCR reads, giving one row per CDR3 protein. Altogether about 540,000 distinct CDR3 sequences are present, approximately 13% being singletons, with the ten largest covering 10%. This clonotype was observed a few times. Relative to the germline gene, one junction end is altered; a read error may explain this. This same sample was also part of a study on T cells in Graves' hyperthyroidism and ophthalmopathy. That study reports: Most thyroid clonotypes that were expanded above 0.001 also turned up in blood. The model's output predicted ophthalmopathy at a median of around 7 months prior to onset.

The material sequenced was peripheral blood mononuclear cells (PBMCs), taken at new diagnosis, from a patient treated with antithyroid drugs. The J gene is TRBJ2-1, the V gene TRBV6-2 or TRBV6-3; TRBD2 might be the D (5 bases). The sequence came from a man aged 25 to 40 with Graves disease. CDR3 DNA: TGTGCCAGTAGTTACCTGGGTTCCCTCCCGGGGGAGCAGTTCTTC. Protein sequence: CASSYLGSLPGEQFF.